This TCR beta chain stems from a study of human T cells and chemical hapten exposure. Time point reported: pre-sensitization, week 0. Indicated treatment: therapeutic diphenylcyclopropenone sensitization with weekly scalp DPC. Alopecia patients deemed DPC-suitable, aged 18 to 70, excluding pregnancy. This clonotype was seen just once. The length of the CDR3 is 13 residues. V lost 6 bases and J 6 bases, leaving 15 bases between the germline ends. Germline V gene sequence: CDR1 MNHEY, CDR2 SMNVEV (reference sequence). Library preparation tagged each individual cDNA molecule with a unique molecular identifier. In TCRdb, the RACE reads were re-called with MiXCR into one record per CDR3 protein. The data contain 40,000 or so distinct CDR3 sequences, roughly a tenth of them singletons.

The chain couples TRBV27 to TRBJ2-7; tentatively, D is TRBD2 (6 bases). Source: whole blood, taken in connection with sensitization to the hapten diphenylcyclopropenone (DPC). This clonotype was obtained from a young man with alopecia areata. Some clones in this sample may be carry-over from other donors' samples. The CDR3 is CASRARGSGEQYF. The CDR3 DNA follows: TGTGCCAGCAGGGCCCGAGGTAGCGGCGAGCAGTACTTC.